A selection of T cell receptor beta chains follows, all from one sample in a study of T cells after yellow fever vaccination. TCRdb re-called the 5' RACE reads with MiXCR, one entry per CDR3 protein. Of about 220,000 distinct CDR3 sequences listed, around 3.1% are singletons. The input for sequencing was CD4+ T cells sorted from PBMCs, taken 10 days after the yellow fever booster vaccination. The receptors shown here come from a man in his late teens or twenties who received the YFV17D yellow fever vaccine. CDR3s include the opening cysteine and the closing phenylalanine or tryptophan. Fields, in order: D gene, J gene, clone size, V gene, CDR3 protein, CDR3 DNA. The D gene is left open where the match is weak. Clone size is given for some rows only: seen once, a few or many times, or a class if the clone is expanded.

.	TRBJ2-3	few	TRBV5-8	CASSLARGGRDTQYF	TGTGCCAGCAGCTTGGCCAGGGGAGGGAGAGATACGCAGTATTTT
.	TRBJ2-3	many	TRBV7-2	CASSFTGYTQYF	TGTGCCAGCAGCTTTACAGGGTATACGCAGTATTTT
TRBD1	TRBJ2-7	many	TRBV20-1	CSARGGTGSEFEQYF	TGCAGTGCTAGAGGTGGGACAGGGAGTGAGTTCGAGCAGTACTTC
.	TRBJ1-2	many	TRBV29-1	CSVGGQNYGYTF	TGCAGCGTTGGGGGGCAAAACTATGGCTACACCTTC
.	TRBJ2-3	.	TRBV9	CASSVLSGVRTDTQYF	TGTGCCAGCAGCGTATTATCGGGGGTACGCACAGATACGCAGTATTTT
.	TRBJ2-5	many	TRBV19	CASSTGIQETQYF	TGTGCCAGTAGTACGGGGATTCAAGAGACCCAGTACTTC
TRBD2	TRBJ2-1	.	TRBV6-5	CASRGLAGGRYNEQFF	TGTGCCAGCCGGGGGCTAGCGGGGGGCCGGTACAATGAGCAGTTCTTC
TRBD1	TRBJ1-3	many	TRBV12-3/TRBV12-4	CASKDRGLHGNTIYF	TGTGCCAGCAAAGACAGGGGGCTGCATGGAAACACCATATATTTT
.	TRBJ2-5	few	TRBV10-3	CAISESTGFETQYF	TGTGCCATCAGTGAGTCTACAGGGTTTGAGACCCAGTACTTC
TRBD2	TRBJ2-2	many	TRBV5-8	CASSSGGAWNTGELFF	TGTGCCAGCAGCTCGGGGGGGGCCTGGAACACCGGGGAGCTGTTTTTT
.	TRBJ1-5	.	TRBV12-3/TRBV12-4	CASSPTASRQPQHF	TGTGCCAGCAGTCCAACCGCTAGTCGACAGCCCCAGCATTTT
.	TRBJ1-1	.	TRBV19	CASSPPGPEAFF	TGTGCCAGTAGTCCACCGGGACCTGAAGCTTTCTTT
.	TRBJ2-3	many	TRBV28	CASGLGGLRDTQYF	TGTGCCAGCGGACTTGGGGGGTTAAGAGATACGCAGTATTTT
.	TRBJ2-7	few	TRBV12-3/TRBV12-4	CASSLGAGPSF	TGTGCCAGCAGTTTAGGGGCAGGGCCCTCATTC
.	TRBJ2-3	many	TRBV6-5	CASRESHSHTDTQYF	TGTGCCAGCAGGGAGTCCCACTCTCACACAGATACGCAGTATTTT
.	TRBJ2-7	many	TRBV5-1	CASSTSGTVAYEQYF	TGCGCCAGCAGCACTTCCGGGACCGTAGCCTACGAGCAGTACTTC
.	TRBJ2-6	.	TRBV6-5	CASSYGGVGANVLTF	TGTGCCAGCAGTTACGGAGGGGTAGGGGCCAACGTCCTGACTTTC
.	TRBJ1-1	many	TRBV18	CASSPLEQSEAFF	TGTGCCAGCTCACCACTGGAACAGAGTGAAGCTTTCTTT
.	TRBJ2-7	many	TRBV6-6	CASRVGTGLEQYF	TGTGCCAGCCGGGTCGGGACGGGCTTGGAGCAGTACTTC
TRBD2	TRBJ2-2	few	TRBV7-9	CASSLARGLAGGRGTGELFF	TGTGCCAGCAGCTTAGCGCGTGGACTAGCGGGGGGCCGAGGCACCGGGGAGCTGTTTTTT
TRBD1	TRBJ2-1	many	TRBV11-2	CASSRTGTGTYNEQFF	TGTGCCAGCAGCAGAACCGGGACAGGGACGTACAATGAGCAGTTCTTC
.	TRBJ2-1	.	TRBV18	CASSQFGTNRYNEQFF	TGTGCCAGCTCACAATTCGGGACAAATAGGTACAATGAGCAGTTCTTC
.	TRBJ2-1	few	TRBV19	CASSKTGSYNEQFF	TGTGCCAGTAGTAAAACGGGGTCCTACAATGAGCAGTTCTTC
.	TRBJ2-5	many	TRBV7-2	CASSLGLAMQTQYF	TGTGCCAGCAGCTTAGGCCTAGCGATGCAGACCCAGTACTTC
.	TRBJ1-5	many	TRBV7-2	CASSLIFPSDQPQHF	TGTGCCAGCAGCTTAATTTTTCCGAGCGATCAGCCCCAGCATTTT
TRBD1	TRBJ1-2	few	TRBV7-3	CASSLNGATGRVYGYTF	TGTGCCAGCAGCTTAAACGGGGCGACAGGGAGAGTCTATGGCTACACCTTC
TRBD1	TRBJ1-4	many	TRBV5-1	CASSSGTVATNEKLFF	TGCGCCAGCAGCTCAGGGACAGTAGCAACTAATGAAAAACTGTTTTTT
.	TRBJ1-4	many	TRBV7-2	CASSRATNEKLFF	TGTGCCAGCAGTCGTGCAACTAATGAAAAACTGTTTTTT
.	TRBJ1-5	few	TRBV5-1	CASSLTTGVQPQHF	TGCGCCAGCAGCTTAACGACCGGGGTCCAGCCCCAGCATTTT
TRBD2	TRBJ2-1	many	TRBV6-1	CASSEATSTRRNEQFF	TGTGCCAGCAGTGAAGCGACTAGCACGAGGAGGAATGAGCAGTTCTTC
.	TRBJ2-5	many	TRBV4-3	CASSPTSQGETQYF	TGCGCCAGCAGCCCTACTAGCCAAGGGGAGACCCAGTACTTC
TRBD1	TRBJ1-6	.	TRBV20-1	CSAPGQGGYNSPLHF	TGCAGTGCTCCGGGACAGGGCGGCTATAATTCACCCCTCCACTTT
TRBD1	TRBJ1-5	many	TRBV7-9	CASSAGTGGWGNQPQHF	TGTGCCAGCAGCGCCGGGACAGGGGGCTGGGGCAATCAGCCCCAGCATTTT
TRBD1	TRBJ2-7	many	TRBV3-1	CASSQAGTGDSYEQYF	TGTGCCAGCAGCCAGGCCGGGACAGGGGACTCCTACGAGCAGTACTTC
TRBD1	TRBJ1-2	many	TRBV12-3/TRBV12-4	CASSFGQGAYGYTF	TGTGCCAGCAGTTTTGGACAGGGGGCCTATGGCTACACCTTC
TRBD2	TRBJ2-1	many	TRBV24-1	CATSASGGSNEQFF	TGTGCCACCAGTGCTAGCGGGGGGTCAAATGAGCAGTTCTTC
.	TRBJ1-5	.	TRBV29-1	CSVALSNTDQPQHF	TGCAGCGTCGCTCTATCGAACACGGATCAGCCCCAGCATTTT
.	TRBJ1-1	few	TRBV6-5	CASSYRGSEAFF	TGTGCCAGCAGTTACCGGGGATCTGAAGCTTTCTTT
.	TRBJ2-2	few	TRBV10-3	CAIKVLGGTGELFF	TGTGCCATCAAGGTCCTGGGGGGCACCGGGGAGCTGTTTTTT
.	TRBJ1-4	few	TRBV3-1	CASSPWTDNEKLFF	TGTGCCAGCAGCCCTTGGACAGATAATGAAAAACTGTTTTTT
.	TRBJ2-3	medium-sized	TRBV29-1	CSVEAGAGTRTDTQYF	TGCAGCGTTGAAGCGGGGGCAGGAACCCGCACAGATACGCAGTATTTT
TRBD2	TRBJ2-3	.	TRBV23-1	CASTRSGGEITDTQYF	TGCGCCAGCACACGAAGCGGGGGGGAGATCACAGATACGCAGTATTTT
TRBD2	TRBJ2-7	many	TRBV19	CASSVGLAGGYEQYF	TGTGCCAGTAGTGTCGGACTAGCGGGGGGATACGAGCAGTACTTC
.	TRBJ1-5	many	TRBV3-1	CASSQRRGQPQHF	TGTGCCAGCAGCCAGCGGCGAGGTCAGCCCCAGCATTTT
.	TRBJ2-7	few	TRBV5-1	CASSLDRVRGEQYF	TGCGCCAGCAGCTTGGACAGGGTAAGGGGCGAGCAGTACTTC
.	TRBJ1-5	few	TRBV4-1	CASSKLGDPNQPQHF	TGCGCCAGCAGCAAACTGGGGGACCCCAATCAGCCCCAGCATTTT
.	TRBJ2-1	many	TRBV5-1	CASSFSRVGSEQFF	TGCGCCAGCAGCTTTTCTAGGGTCGGATCTGAGCAGTTCTTC
TRBD1	TRBJ1-2	many	TRBV29-1	CSVGRTGLDGYTF	TGCAGCGTTGGAAGGACAGGGTTAGATGGCTACACCTTC
.	TRBJ1-6	few	TRBV5-4	CASSRDGLTPLHF	TGTGCCAGCAGCCGGGACGGTCTTACACCCCTCCACTTT
.	TRBJ1-1	many	TRBV12-3/TRBV12-4	CASSLTRKSPEAFF	TGTGCCAGCAGTTTAACCCGGAAGTCTCCTGAAGCTTTCTTT
TRBD1	TRBJ1-4	many	TRBV12-3/TRBV12-4	CASSPGQGAGKLFF	TGTGCCAGCAGTCCCGGACAGGGGGCGGGAAAACTGTTTTTT
.	TRBJ2-5	.	TRBV4-2	CASSPSRLDGETQYF	TGTGCCAGCAGCCCAAGCCGACTAGACGGGGAGACCCAGTACTTC
TRBD1	TRBJ1-1	.	TRBV6-5	CASSSQGGANTEAFF	TGTGCCAGCAGTAGCCAGGGGGGGGCGAACACTGAAGCTTTCTTT
TRBD1	TRBJ2-2	many	TRBV7-2	CASSPTGGTAGELFF	TGTGCCAGCAGCCCCACAGGGGGCACTGCCGGGGAGCTGTTTTTT
TRBD1	TRBJ1-2	many	TRBV20-1	CSASHGVQGYGYTF	TGCAGTGCTAGTCATGGCGTACAGGGGTATGGCTACACCTTC
.	TRBJ2-7	few	TRBV7-3	CASSLDASYEQYF	TGTGCCAGCAGCCTCGACGCCTCCTACGAGCAGTACTTC
TRBD2	TRBJ2-1	few	TRBV9	CASSVGAGGHNEQFF	TGTGCCAGCAGCGTAGGAGCGGGGGGACACAATGAGCAGTTCTTC